These 17 T cell receptor beta chains came from one sample sequenced in a study of monozygotic twins with inflammatory bowel disease. TCRdb reprocessed the 5' RACE reads and reports one entry per CDR3 protein, with no DNA. The sample table sets out around 370,000 distinct CDR3 sequences. Sequenced material: blood. The receptors originated from a human donor with ulcerative colitis or Crohn's disease, or a healthy co-twin of an affected twin (not recorded which).

V usage is TRBV6-5 and J usage is TRBJ2-1; there is no DNA to check the TCRdb D call of TRBD2. This CDR3 has 15 residues. The germline gives CDR1 MNHEY, CDR2 SVGAGI. The CDR3 region is CASSYSSGLYNEQFF.

The CDR3 protein is CASSQLAGGDTDTQYF. This chain uses TRBV4-1 with TRBJ2-3; as DNA is missing, the TRBD2 call by TCRdb cannot be tested. The germline CDR1 and CDR2 sequences are MGHRA and YSYEKL. The CDR3 is 16 amino acids.

The rearrangement links TRBV12-3 or TRBV12-4 to TRBJ2-7; TCRdb reports TRBD2, a call that lacks DNA to check it against. This CDR3 spans 13 amino acids. The CDR3 here is CASSKGLPYEQYF.

This chain uses TRBV7-2 with TRBJ1-6. CDR1 SGHTA and CDR2 FQGNSA come from the germline V gene. The CDR3 is 14 residues long. The CDR3 loop reads CASSLDRFNSPLHF. The full variable domain, rest sourced from reference TRBV7-2 and TRBJ1-6, is GAGVSQSPSNKVTEKGKDVELRCDPISGHTALYWYRQSLGQGLEFLIYFQGNSAPDKSGLPSDRFSAERTGGSVSTLTIQRTQQEDSAVYLCASSLDRFNSPLHFGNGTRLTVT.

The chain combines TRBV20-1 with TRBJ2-2; TCRdb reports TRBD1, a call that lacks DNA to check it against. Germline V gene sequence: CDR1 DFQATT, CDR2 SNEGSKA (reference sequence). This CDR3 is built from 17 residues. This CDR3 is CSAPPDRAVRGGGELFF.

The chain couples TRBV7-2 to TRBJ1-5; checking the TCRdb D call of TRBD1 is not possible without DNA. The CDR3 covers 16 residues. From germline, CDR1 is SGHTA and CDR2 FQGNSA. CDR3 region: CASSLGDRGSNQPQHF.

The genes are TRBV3-1 and TRBJ2-3; no DNA is available, so the TRBD1 call from TCRdb remains unchecked. The CDR3 has 15 residues. Germline V CDR1 and CDR2: LGHDT, YNNKEL (reference sequence). The CDR3 here is CASSQGWGVTDTQYF.

The chain couples TRBV6-5 to TRBJ1-2; there is no DNA to check the TCRdb D call of TRBD1. Germline V gene lookup returns CDR1 MNHEY and CDR2 SVGAGI. The CDR3 length is 13 residues. CDR3 region: CASKNPQGYGYTF.

This chain links TRBV6-1 with TRBJ2-3. This CDR3 has 14 residues. Per germline, CDR1 MNHNS and CDR2 SASEGT. CDR3 amino acids: CASKLLSGTDTQYF.

This chain's CDR3 is CARDSNTGELFF. The V gene is TRBV7-9, the J gene TRBJ2-2; TCRdb gives TRBD1 as the D gene, but with no DNA this cannot be confirmed. The CDR3 length is 12 residues. CDR1 SEHNR and CDR2 FQNEAQ come from the germline V gene (reference sequence).

The chain links TRBV20-1 to TRBJ2-3; the D gene TCRdb calls, TRBD2, cannot be checked with no DNA. Germline V gene lookup returns CDR1 DFQATT and CDR2 SNEGSKA (reference sequence). This CDR3 region has 15 residues. The CDR3 is CSAQKRGAGTDTQYF.

This chain connects TRBV20-1 to TRBJ1-5; TCRdb's D call of TRBD1 is untestable without DNA. The CDR3 contains 15 residues. Germline values: CDR1 DFQATT, CDR2 SNEGSKA (reference sequence). This CDR3 reads CSARATGGANQPQHF.

J is TRBJ2-1 and V is TRBV5-1; TCRdb reports TRBD1, a call that lacks DNA to check it against. This CDR3 is 15 amino acids long. Germline V gene data show CDR1 as SGHRS and CDR2 as YFSETQ. The chain's CDR3 is CASSPEGGSYNEQFF.

The genes are TRBV24-1 and TRBJ2-1; checking the TCRdb D call of TRBD1 is not possible without DNA. The germline CDR1 and CDR2 sequences are KGHDR and SFDVKD. The CDR3 is 14 amino acids. The CDR3 sequence: CATSALTGNNEQFF.

The chain is built from TRBV5-1 and TRBJ2-3; TCRdb designates TRBD2, a call that cannot be tested without DNA. Germline CDR1 reads SGHRS; CDR2 reads YFSETQ. The CDR3 runs 18 residues. This CDR3 is CASSLTIRSGAAGDTQYF. The whole variable domain, filled in from reference TRBV5-1 and TRBJ2-3, reads KAGVTQTPRYLIKTRGQQVTLSCSPISGHRSVSWYQQTPGQGLQFLFEYFSETQRNKGNFPGRFSGRQFSNSRSEMNVSTLELGDSALYLCASSLTIRSGAAGDTQYFGPGTRLTVL.

This chain joins TRBV18 and TRBJ2-1; the D call from TCRdb, TRBD1, cannot be confirmed without DNA. The CDR3 contains 16 residues. Germline V lookup: CDR1 KGHSH, CDR2 LQKENI. CDR3 protein: CASYGRDQARYNEQFF.

The J gene is TRBJ2-1, the V gene TRBV28; TCRdb returns TRBD1, unconfirmable since there is no DNA. Germline-derived CDR1 and CDR2 are MDHEN and SYDVKM. This CDR3 has 15 amino acids. The CDR3 region is CASSLRGGANNEQFF.